The 28 T cell receptor beta chains below all came from one sample that was sequenced in a study of OX40 agonist ivuxolimab in advanced cancers. Data came from immunoSEQ multiplex PCR; TCRdb stores just in-frame clones and leaves some out. The profile shows 77,000 or so clones, 90% of them singletons. Specimen: CD4+ or CD8+ T cells sorted from blood, collected in a trial of the OX40 agonist ivuxolimab. These receptors all stem from an adult with an advanced solid tumor such as melanoma, head and neck, liver or kidney cancer.

The rearrangement uses TRBV29-1 and TRBJ1-1; D is possibly TRBD1 (6 bases). Germline CDR1 is SQVTM and CDR2 is ANQGSEA. This CDR3 comprises 13 residues. Trimming removed 6 bases from V and 6 bases from J, with 17 bases in between. In DNA, the CDR3 is TGCAGCGTAATGACAGGTAGAGGGTCTGAAGCTTTCTTT. Amino acid sequence: CSVMTGRGSEAFF.

The chain carries TRBV18 and TRBJ2-1; D might be TRBD2 (6 bases). Trimming pared 4 bases from V and 8 bases from J, leaving 15 bases between. Germline V CDR1 and CDR2: KGHSH, LQKENI. The CDR3 extends over 14 amino acids. The CDR3 DNA is TGTGCCAGCTCACGAGAACTAGCTGGGGATGAGCAGTTCTTC. Encoded protein: CASSRELAGDEQFF.

This rearrangement joins TRBV6-1 to TRBJ1-5; 12 nucleotides align to TRBD1. The CDR3 contains 15 residues. Losses at the gene ends were 7 bases for V and 3 bases for J; bases not matched to a gene: 4. Germline lookup yields CDR1 MNHNS and CDR2 SASEGT. The DNA of the CDR3 is TGTGCCAGCAAGGGACAGGGGGCCTCCAATCAGCCCCAGCATTTT. Encoded protein: CASKGQGASNQPQHF.

This rearrangement joins TRBV28 to TRBJ1-5, with a tentative D call TRBD1 (5 bases). V dropped 2 bases and J dropped 11 bases, with 7 bases sitting between them. From germline, CDR1 is MDHEN and CDR2 SYDVKM. The CDR3 has 11 amino acids. The CDR3 sequence: CASSLGGTQHF. The CDR3, as DNA: TGTGCCAGCAGTTTAGGGGGGACCCAGCATTTT.

The CDR3 reads CASSVDRVMSEQYF. The CDR3 DNA follows: TGTGCCAGCAGTGTTGACAGGGTTATGTCTGAGCAGTACTTC. This chain joins TRBV2 and TRBJ2-7; 7 bases agree with TRBD1. Trimming at V came to 4 bases and at J to 7 bases, leaving 10 bases not matched to a gene. CDR1 and CDR2 (germline): SNHLY, FYNNEI. This CDR3 is built from 14 residues.

The genes are TRBV5-1 and TRBJ2-1, with a tentative D call TRBD1 (5 bases). In germline, CDR1 is SGHRS, CDR2 YFSETQ. CDR3 size: 16 residues. Trimming stripped 0 bases from V and 0 bases from J, with 10 bases between. CDR3 residues: CASSLAGAGSYNEQFF. CDR3 coding DNA: TGCGCCAGCAGCTTGGCTGGGGCTGGCTCCTACAATGAGCAGTTCTTC.

Worth noting for this clone: This sample includes further DNA sequences coding for the same CDR3. The chain is built from TRBV18 and TRBJ2-7; 8 bases agree with TRBD1. Per the germline V gene, CDR1 is KGHSH and CDR2 is LQKENI. This CDR3 comprises 13 residues. Losses at the gene ends were 3 bases for V and 5 bases for J; bases not matched to a gene: 3. The CDR3 protein is CASSPGTGDEQYF. CDR3 bases: TGTGCCAGCTCACCCGGGACAGGAGACGAGCAGTACTTC. Filled out from reference TRBV18 and TRBJ2-7, the complete variable domain reads NAGVMQNPRHLVRRRGQEARLRCSPMKGHSHVYWYRQLPEEGLKFMVYLQKENIIDESGMPKERFSAEFPKEGPSILRIQQVVRGDSAAYFCASSPGTGDEQYFGPGTRLTVT.

The V call is TRBV28, the J call TRBJ1-6, with 9 bases that match TRBD1. The germline V gene has CDR1 MDHEN and CDR2 SYDVKM. This CDR3 spans 15 amino acids. With V trimmed by 3 bases and J by 14 bases, 11 bases remained unmatched. CDR3 DNA sequence: TGTGCCAGCAGTTTGGGAACCGGGACAGGGACAACCCTCCACTTT. Translation gives CASSLGTGTGTTLHF.

In DNA, the CDR3 is TGTGCCAGCAGCGCCTGGCCCTTCGACACTGAAGCTTTCTTT. Its protein is CASSAWPFDTEAFF. This chain uses TRBV9 with TRBJ1-1, with unresolved D. Trimming left V 3 bases short and J 3 bases short, with 12 bases between. Germline V CDR1 and CDR2: SGDLS, YYNGEE. The CDR3 is 14 residues long.

The chain links TRBV19 to TRBJ2-2; weak D call: TRBD2 (5 bases). Germline V gene lookup returns CDR1 LNHDA and CDR2 SQIVND (reference sequence). The V end was cut by 6 bases, the J end by 3 bases, with 17 bases between. This CDR3 is 16 amino acids long. CDR3 residues: CASRIFGERYTGELFF. CDR3 coding DNA: TGTGCCAGTAGGATTTTCGGGGAGAGGTACACCGGGGAGCTGTTTTTT.

This clone showed up just once. The genes are TRBV15 and TRBJ1-3, with D uncertain. Germline-derived CDR1 and CDR2 are LNHNV and YYDKDF (reference sequence). V lost 0 bases and J 7 bases, leaving 4 bases between the germline ends. CDR3 length: 12 amino acids. The CDR3 DNA reads as TGTGCCACCAGCAGAGACCGGAACACCATATATTTT. This codes for CATSRDRNTIYF. Using reference TRBV15 and TRBJ1-3 for the parts outside the CDR3, the full variable domain is DAMVIQNPRYQVTQFGKPVTLSCSQTLNHNVMYWYQQKSSQAPKLLFHYYDKDFNNEADTPDNFQSRRPNTSFCFLDIRSPGLGDTAMYLCATSRDRNTIYFGEGSWLTVV.

This rearrangement joins TRBV6-5 to TRBJ1-4, with TRBD1 identical over 9 bases. Germline CDR1 is MNHEY and CDR2 is SVGAGI. Trimming cost V 6 bases and J 7 bases; bases outside gene matches: 6. The CDR3 sequence is 14 residues long. CDR3 in amino acids: CASRNRGLSEKLFF. CDR3 DNA: TGTGCCAGCAGAAACAGGGGGCTAAGTGAAAAACTGTTTTTT.

This sequence joins TRBV6-1 and TRBJ2-5, with D possibly matching TRBD1 (6 bases). The CDR3 is 14 amino acids. The V and J ends lost 6 bases and 1 base respectively, with 12 bases between them. The germline V gene encodes CDR1 MNHNS and CDR2 SASEGT. The CDR3 region is CASRYRTVQETQYF. The CDR3 DNA is TGTGCCAGCAGATATCGGACAGTCCAAGAGACCCAGTACTTC.

V is TRBV7-2 and J is TRBJ1-3; D uncertain. The CDR3 sequence is 17 residues long. The V gene lost 1 base and the J gene lost 0 bases, with 13 bases spanning the gap. Germline assignment: CDR1 SGHTA and CDR2 FQGNSA. CDR3 in amino acids: CASSLGAGSGSGNTIYF. DNA of the CDR3: TGTGCCAGCAGCTTAGGGGCTGGGAGCGGCTCTGGAAACACCATATATTTT. The full variable domain, with the rest looked up from reference TRBV7-2 and TRBJ1-3, is GAGVSQSPSNKVTEKGKDVELRCDPISGHTALYWYRQSLGQGLEFLIYFQGNSAPDKSGLPSDRFSAERTGGSVSTLTIQRTQQEDSAVYLCASSLGAGSGSGNTIYFGEGSWLTVV.

The rearrangement links TRBV2 to TRBJ1-5; no firm D call. The CDR3 length is 14 residues. V lost 0 bases and J lost 7, with 10 bases in between. Germline assignment: CDR1 SNHLY and CDR2 FYNNEI. The CDR3 here is CASSEAMVFQPQHF. In DNA form, the CDR3 reads TGTGCCAGCAGTGAAGCGATGGTTTTCCAGCCCCAGCATTTT.

This chain uses TRBV19 with TRBJ2-1; 9 bases fit TRBD1. J was trimmed by 3 bases and V by 4 bases; bases with no gene match: 7. Germline CDR1 and CDR2: LNHDA and SQIVND (reference sequence). This CDR3 is built from 16 residues. CDR3: CASSKGQGVGYNEQFF. CDR3 in DNA: TGTGCCAGTAGTAAGGGACAGGGAGTGGGCTACAATGAGCAGTTCTTC.

This chain links TRBV2 with TRBJ2-1; D not certain. Trimming shortened V by 7 bases and J by 9 bases, and 13 bases separated the two germline ends. There are 12 residues in the CDR3. Germline values: CDR1 SNHLY, CDR2 FYNNEI. The CDR3 loop is CASTQGPSEQFF. The CDR3 coding sequence is TGTGCCAGCACACAAGGGCCGAGTGAGCAGTTCTTC.

The gene calls are TRBV5-6 and TRBJ2-7, with D maybe TRBD1 (5 bases). With 1 base removed from V and 7 bases from J, the gap between germline ends came to 18 bases. This CDR3 is built from 15 residues. Germline-derived CDR1 and CDR2 are SGHDT and YYEEEE. CDR3 loop: CASSLKGSLYWEQYF. The DNA for the CDR3 is TGTGCCAGCAGCTTGAAGGGGTCCCTTTATTGGGAGCAGTACTTC.

On this clone itself: This same CDR3 is encoded by further DNA sequences in the sample. This sequence joins TRBV7-9 and TRBJ1-5, with D possibly TRBD1 on 5 matching bases. CDR3 size: 15 residues. Per the germline V gene, CDR1 is SEHNR and CDR2 is FQNEAQ (reference sequence). With 2 bases removed from V and 0 bases from J, the gap between germline ends came to 8 bases. The CDR3 DNA sequence: TGTGCCAGCAGCTTACAGGGTGATAGCAATCAGCCCCAGCATTTT. Translating it yields CASSLQGDSNQPQHF. The variable domain in full, completed from reference TRBV7-9 and TRBJ1-5, reads DTGVSQNPRHKITKRGQNVTFRCDPISEHNRLYWYRQTLGQGPEFLTYFQNEAQLEKSRLLSDRFSAERPKGSFSTLEIQRTEQGDSAMYLCASSLQGDSNQPQHFGDGTRLSIL.

The chain recombines TRBV19 with TRBJ2-7; 7 nucleotides line up with TRBD1. The CDR3 has 15 residues. Germline-derived CDR1 and CDR2 are LNHDA and SQIVND (reference sequence). Trimming took 5 bases from V and 6 from J; bases not matched to a gene: 13. This chain's CDR3 is CASSRAGQAVPEQYF. The CDR3 coding sequence is TGTGCCAGTAGTCGCGCCGGACAGGCCGTCCCCGAGCAGTACTTC.

J is TRBJ2-1 and V is TRBV10-3; TRBD1 is a possible D gene (5 bases). V was clipped by 7 bases and J by 4 bases, with 11 bases between them. CDR1 and CDR2 from the germline V gene are ENHRY and SYGVKD. The CDR3 is 13 amino acids. CDR3 amino acids: CAINPGQYNEQFF. DNA for the CDR3: TGTGCCATCAATCCCGGACAATACAATGAGCAGTTCTTC.

The chain has TRBV5-1 and TRBJ1-2, with TRBD1 identical over 11 bases. V was clipped by 0 bases and J by 5 bases; unmatched bases: 3. This CDR3 has 15 amino acids. Germline V gene lookup returns CDR1 SGHRS and CDR2 YFSETQ. CDR3 amino acids: CASSLEDRGLYGYTF. CDR3 DNA sequence: TGCGCCAGCAGCTTGGAGGACAGGGGGCTATATGGCTACACCTTC. The whole variable domain, filled in from reference TRBV5-1 and TRBJ1-2, reads KAGVTQTPRYLIKTRGQQVTLSCSPISGHRSVSWYQQTPGQGLQFLFEYFSETQRNKGNFPGRFSGRQFSNSRSEMNVSTLELGDSALYLCASSLEDRGLYGYTFGSGTRLTVV.

V usage is TRBV27 and J usage is TRBJ2-3; maybe TRBD2 (6 bases). CDR3 size: 13 residues. CDR1 MNHEY and CDR2 SMNVEV come from the germline V gene (reference sequence). V was shortened by 3 bases and J by 7 bases, with 11 bases between the two germline ends. CDR3 bases: TGTGCCAGCAGTTTCCGGGACTTGAATACGCAGTATTTT. Translation: CASSFRDLNTQYF.

The chain couples TRBV4-1 to TRBJ2-7; no definite D call. The germline V and J ends were trimmed by 1 base and 1 base, with 11 bases remaining between them. Germline lookup yields CDR1 MGHRA and CDR2 YSYEKL. The CDR3 covers 15 residues. CDR3 region: CASSQGQLSSYEQYF. CDR3 DNA sequence: TGCGCCAGCAGCCAAGGTCAGCTATCATCCTACGAGCAGTACTTC.

The gene calls are TRBV5-1 and TRBJ2-3, with 8 positions matching TRBD2. V lost 3 bases to trimming and J lost 1 base; unmatched junction nucleotides: 1. The CDR3 length is 14 residues. Germline V gives CDR1 SGHRS, CDR2 YFSETQ. The CDR3 reads CASSSTSGTDTQYF. The CDR3 DNA sequence: TGCGCCAGCAGCTCGACTAGCGGCACAGATACGCAGTATTTT.

The chain couples TRBV19 to TRBJ1-2; 9 nucleotides agree with TRBD1. Germline assignment: CDR1 LNHDA and CDR2 SQIVND (reference sequence). The J segment lost 5 bases and the V segment lost 7 bases, leaving 8 bases of the junction unmatched. The CDR3 length is 14 residues. The CDR3 region has the DNA TGTGCCAGTATGAGACAGGGGGTACTATATGGCTACACCTTC. This gives the protein CASMRQGVLYGYTF.

This sequence joins TRBV11-2 and TRBJ2-5; D possibly uses TRBD1 or TRBD2 (5 bases each). Trimming took 10 bases from V and 5 from J, leaving 20 bases between them. CDR1 is SGHAT, CDR2 FQNNGV, per germline. The CDR3 runs 14 residues. This CDR3 is CAIAILGGGETQYF. In nucleotides, the CDR3 is TGTGCCATTGCTATTCTTGGGGGTGGGGAGACCCAGTACTTC.

This chain connects TRBV4-3 to TRBJ1-5, with D tentatively TRBD1 (6 bases). CDR1 and CDR2 from the germline V gene are LGHNA and YSLEER. CDR3 length: 13 amino acids. Trimming took 0 bases from V and 7 from J, leaving 7 bases between them. CDR3 coding DNA: TGCGCCAGCAGCCAAGAAAGGGGGCAGCCCCAGCATTTT. Amino acid sequence: CASSQERGQPQHF.